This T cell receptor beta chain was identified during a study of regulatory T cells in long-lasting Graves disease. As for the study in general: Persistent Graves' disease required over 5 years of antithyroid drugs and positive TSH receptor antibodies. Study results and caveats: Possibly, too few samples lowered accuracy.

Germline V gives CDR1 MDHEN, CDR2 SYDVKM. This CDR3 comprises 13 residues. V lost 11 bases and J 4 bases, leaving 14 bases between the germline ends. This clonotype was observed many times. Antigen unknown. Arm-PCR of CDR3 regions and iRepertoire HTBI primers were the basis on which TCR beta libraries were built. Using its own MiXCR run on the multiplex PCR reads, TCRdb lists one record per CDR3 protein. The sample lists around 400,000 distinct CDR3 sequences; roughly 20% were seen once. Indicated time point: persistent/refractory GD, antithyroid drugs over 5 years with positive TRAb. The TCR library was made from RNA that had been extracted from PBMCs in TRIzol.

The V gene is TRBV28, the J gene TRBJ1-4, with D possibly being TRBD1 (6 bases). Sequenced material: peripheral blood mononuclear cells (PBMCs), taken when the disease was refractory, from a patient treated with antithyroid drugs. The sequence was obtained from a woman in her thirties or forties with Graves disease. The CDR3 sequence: CAVWGANNEKLFF. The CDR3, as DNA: TGTGCCGTGTGGGGGGCTAATAATGAAAAACTGTTTTTT.